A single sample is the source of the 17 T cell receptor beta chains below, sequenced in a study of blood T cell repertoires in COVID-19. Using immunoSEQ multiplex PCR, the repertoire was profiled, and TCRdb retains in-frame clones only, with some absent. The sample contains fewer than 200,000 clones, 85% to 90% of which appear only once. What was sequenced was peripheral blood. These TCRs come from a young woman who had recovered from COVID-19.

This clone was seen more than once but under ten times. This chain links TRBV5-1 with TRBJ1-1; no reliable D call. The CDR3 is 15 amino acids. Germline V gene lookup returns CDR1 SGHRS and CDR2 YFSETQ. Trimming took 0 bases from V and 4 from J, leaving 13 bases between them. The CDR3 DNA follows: TGCGCCAGCAGCTTGGCCGAGGGAGGGATCACTGAAGCTTTCTTT. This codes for CASSLAEGGITEAFF.

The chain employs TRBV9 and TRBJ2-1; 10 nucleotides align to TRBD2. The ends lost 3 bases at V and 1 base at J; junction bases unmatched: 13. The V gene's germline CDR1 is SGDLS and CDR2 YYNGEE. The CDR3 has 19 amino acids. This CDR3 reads CASSAGSRGLANSYNEQFF. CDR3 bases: TGTGCCAGCAGCGCCGGGAGCCGGGGACTAGCGAATTCCTACAATGAGCAGTTCTTC.

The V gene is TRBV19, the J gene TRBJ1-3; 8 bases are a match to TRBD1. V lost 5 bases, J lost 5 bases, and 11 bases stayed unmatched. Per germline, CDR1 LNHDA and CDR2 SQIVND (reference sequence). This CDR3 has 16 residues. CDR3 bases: TGTGCCAGTAGTCGACGTCAGACAGGGGAAAGAAACACCATATATTTT. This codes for CASSRRQTGERNTIYF. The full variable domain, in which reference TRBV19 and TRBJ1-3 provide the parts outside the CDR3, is DGGITQSPKYLFRKEGQNVTLSCEQNLNHDAMYWYRQDPGQGLRLIYYSQIVNDFQKGDIAEGYSVSREKKESFPLTVTSAQKNPTAFYLCASSRRQTGERNTIYFGEGSWLTVV.

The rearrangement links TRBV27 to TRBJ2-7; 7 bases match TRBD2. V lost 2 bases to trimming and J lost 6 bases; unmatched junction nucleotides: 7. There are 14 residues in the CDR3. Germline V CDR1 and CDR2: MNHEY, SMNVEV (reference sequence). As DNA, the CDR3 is TGTGCCAGCAGTTTAACCCCCACGGGGGGCGAGCAGTACGTC. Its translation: CASSLTPTGGEQYV.

This CDR3 is CASTTQGDTEAFF. The CDR3, as DNA: TGTGCCAGCACAACACAGGGTGACACTGAAGCTTTCTTT. The V gene is TRBV12-3 or TRBV12-4, the J gene TRBJ1-1; D might be TRBD1 (6 bases). The V gene lost 7 bases and the J gene lost 3 bases, with 12 bases spanning the gap. This CDR3 contains 13 residues.

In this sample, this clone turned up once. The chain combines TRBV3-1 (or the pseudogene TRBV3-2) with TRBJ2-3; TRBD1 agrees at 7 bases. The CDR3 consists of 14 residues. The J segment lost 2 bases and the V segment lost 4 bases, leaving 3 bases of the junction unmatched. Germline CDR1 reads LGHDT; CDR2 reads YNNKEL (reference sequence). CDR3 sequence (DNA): TGTGCCAGCAGCCGACAGGGATCCACAGATACGCAGTATTTT. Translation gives CASSRQGSTDTQYF.

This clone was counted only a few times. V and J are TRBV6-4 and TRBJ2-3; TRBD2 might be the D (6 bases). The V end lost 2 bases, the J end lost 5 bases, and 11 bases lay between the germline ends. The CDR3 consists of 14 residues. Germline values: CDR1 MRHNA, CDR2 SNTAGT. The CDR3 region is CASSDQGAGDTQYF. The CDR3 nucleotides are TGTGCCAGCAGTGACCAGGGAGCGGGAGATACGCAGTATTTT.

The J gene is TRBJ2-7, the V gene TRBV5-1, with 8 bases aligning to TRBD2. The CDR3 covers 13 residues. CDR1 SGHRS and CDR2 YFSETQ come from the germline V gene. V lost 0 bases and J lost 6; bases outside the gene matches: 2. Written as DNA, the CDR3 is TGCGCCAGCAGCTTGGCCGCGGGGGGCGAGCAGTACGTC. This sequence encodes CASSLAAGGEQYV.

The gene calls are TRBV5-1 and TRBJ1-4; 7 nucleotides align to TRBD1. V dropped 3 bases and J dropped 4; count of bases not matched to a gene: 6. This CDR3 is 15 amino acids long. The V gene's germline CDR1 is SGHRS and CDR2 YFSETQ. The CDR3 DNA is TGCGCCAGCAGCTCCGGGACAGAGAATAATGAAAAACTGTTTTTT. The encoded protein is CASSSGTENNEKLFF.

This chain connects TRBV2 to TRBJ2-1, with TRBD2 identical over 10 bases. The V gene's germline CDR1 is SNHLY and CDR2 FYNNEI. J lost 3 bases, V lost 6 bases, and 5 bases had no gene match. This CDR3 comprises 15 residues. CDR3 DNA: TGTGCCAGCAGGAGGACTAGCGGTGTCTACAATGAGCAGTTCTTC. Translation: CASRRTSGVYNEQFF.

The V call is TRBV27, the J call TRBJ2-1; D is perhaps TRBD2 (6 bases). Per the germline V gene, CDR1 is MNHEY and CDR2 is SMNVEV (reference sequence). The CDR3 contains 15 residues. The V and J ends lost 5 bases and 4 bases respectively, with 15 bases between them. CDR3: CASSASADYYNEQFF. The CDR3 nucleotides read TGTGCCAGCAGTGCCTCCGCGGACTATTACAATGAGCAGTTCTTC.

CDR3 coding DNA: TGTGCCAGCAGTACTTCTGGACAGGGGCCTTCACCCCTCCACTTT. Protein sequence: CASSTSGQGPSPLHF. The rearrangement uses TRBV6-6 and TRBJ1-6; 9 nucleotides align to TRBD1. The germline gives CDR1 MNHNY, CDR2 SVGAGI (reference sequence). Unmatched junction bases numbered 8, after V lost 5 bases and J lost 9 bases. The CDR3 consists of 15 residues.

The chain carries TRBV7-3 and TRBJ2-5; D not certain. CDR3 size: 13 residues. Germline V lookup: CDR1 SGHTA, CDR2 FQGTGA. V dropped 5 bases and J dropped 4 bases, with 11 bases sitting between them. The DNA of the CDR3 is TGTGCCAGCAGCCAATCCCCCGGAGAGACCCAGTACTTC. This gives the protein CASSQSPGETQYF.

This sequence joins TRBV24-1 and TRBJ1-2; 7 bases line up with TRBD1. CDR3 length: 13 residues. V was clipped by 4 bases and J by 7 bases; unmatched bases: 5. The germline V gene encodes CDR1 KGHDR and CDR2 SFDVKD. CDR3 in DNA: TGTGCCACCAGTGACCCCGGGGACAGTGGCTACACCTTC. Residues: CATSDPGDSGYTF.

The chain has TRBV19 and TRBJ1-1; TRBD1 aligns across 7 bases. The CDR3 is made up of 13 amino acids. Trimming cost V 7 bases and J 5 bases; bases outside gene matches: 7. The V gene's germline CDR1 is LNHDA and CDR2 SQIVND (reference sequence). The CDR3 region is CASMSQGSTEAFF. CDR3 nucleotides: TGTGCCAGTATGTCACAGGGGTCGACTGAAGCTTTCTTT.

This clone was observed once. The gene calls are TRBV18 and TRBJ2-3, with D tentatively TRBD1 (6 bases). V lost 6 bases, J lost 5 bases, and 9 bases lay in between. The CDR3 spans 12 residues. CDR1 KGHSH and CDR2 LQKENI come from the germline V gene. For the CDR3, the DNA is TGTGCCAGCTCGTGGGGACAAGATACGCAGTATTTT. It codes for CASSWGQDTQYF.

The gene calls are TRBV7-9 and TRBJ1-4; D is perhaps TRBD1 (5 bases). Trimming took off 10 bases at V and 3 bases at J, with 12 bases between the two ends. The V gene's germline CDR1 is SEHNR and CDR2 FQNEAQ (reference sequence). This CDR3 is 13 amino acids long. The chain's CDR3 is CATKTGANEKLFF. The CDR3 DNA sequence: TGTGCCACCAAAACGGGGGCTAATGAAAAACTGTTTTTT.